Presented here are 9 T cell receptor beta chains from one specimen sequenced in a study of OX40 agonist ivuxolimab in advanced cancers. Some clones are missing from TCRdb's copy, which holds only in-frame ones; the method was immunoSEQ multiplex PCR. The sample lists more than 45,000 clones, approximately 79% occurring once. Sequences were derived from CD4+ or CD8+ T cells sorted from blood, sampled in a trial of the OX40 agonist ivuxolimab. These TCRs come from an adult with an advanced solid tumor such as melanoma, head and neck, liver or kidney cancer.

The CDR3 sequence: CASTLPNQGVNYGYTF. As DNA, the CDR3 is TGTGCCAGCACCCTCCCCAACCAGGGTGTCAACTATGGCTACACCTTC. The chain has TRBV7-9 and TRBJ1-2; D perhaps matches TRBD1 (5 bases). Trimming removed 7 bases at V and 2 bases at J, with 20 bases between. This CDR3 is 16 amino acids long. Germline CDR1 reads SEHNR; CDR2 reads FQNEAQ (reference sequence).

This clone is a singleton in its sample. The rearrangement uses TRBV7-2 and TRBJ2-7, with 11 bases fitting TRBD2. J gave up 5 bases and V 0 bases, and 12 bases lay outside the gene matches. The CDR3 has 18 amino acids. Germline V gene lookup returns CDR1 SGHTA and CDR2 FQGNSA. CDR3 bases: TGTGCCAGCAGCTTAGCCCCCCCCGAACTAGCGGGAGACCACGAGCAGTACTTC. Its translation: CASSLAPPELAGDHEQYF.

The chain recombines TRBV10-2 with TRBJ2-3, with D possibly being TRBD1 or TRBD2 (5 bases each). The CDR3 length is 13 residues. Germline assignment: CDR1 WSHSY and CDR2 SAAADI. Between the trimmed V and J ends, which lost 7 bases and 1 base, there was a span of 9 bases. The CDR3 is CASMRGRTDTQYF. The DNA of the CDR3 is TGCGCCAGCATGAGGGGTCGCACAGATACGCAGTATTTT.

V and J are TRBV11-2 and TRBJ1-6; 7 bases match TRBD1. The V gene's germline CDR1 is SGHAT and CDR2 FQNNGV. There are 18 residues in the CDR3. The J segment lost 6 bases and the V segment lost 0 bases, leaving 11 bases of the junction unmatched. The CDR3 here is CASSLDRSRGSRNSPLHF. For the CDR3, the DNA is TGTGCCAGCAGCTTAGATCGCAGCAGGGGGTCCCGTAATTCACCCCTCCACTTT.

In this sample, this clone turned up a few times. The CDR3 region is CASSERRGSNTEAFF. CDR3 in DNA: TGTGCCAGCAGTGAACGTCGAGGGTCGAACACTGAAGCTTTCTTT. The rearrangement uses TRBV6-1 and TRBJ1-1; D unclear. CDR1 and CDR2 (germline): MNHNS, SASEGT. There are 15 residues in the CDR3. V lost 2 bases and J 1 base, leaving 11 bases between the germline ends.

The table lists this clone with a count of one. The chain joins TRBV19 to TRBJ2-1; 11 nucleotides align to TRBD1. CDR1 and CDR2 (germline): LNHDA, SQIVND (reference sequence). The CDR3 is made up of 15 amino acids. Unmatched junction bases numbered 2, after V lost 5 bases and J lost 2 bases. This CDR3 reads CASSPGQGAYNEQFF. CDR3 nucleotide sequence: TGTGCCAGTAGTCCGGGACAGGGGGCCTACAATGAGCAGTTCTTC. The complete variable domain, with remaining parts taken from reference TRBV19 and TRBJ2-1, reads DGGITQSPKYLFRKEGQNVTLSCEQNLNHDAMYWYRQDPGQGLRLIYYSQIVNDFQKGDIAEGYSVSREKKESFPLTVTSAQKNPTAFYLCASSPGQGAYNEQFFGPGTRLTVL.

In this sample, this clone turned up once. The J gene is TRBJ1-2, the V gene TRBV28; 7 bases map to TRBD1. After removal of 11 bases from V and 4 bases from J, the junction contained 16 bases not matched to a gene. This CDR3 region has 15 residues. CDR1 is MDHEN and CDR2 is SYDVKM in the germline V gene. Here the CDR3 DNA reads TGTGCCGCCCGGGACAGCGGTACCACCAGCTATGGCTACACCTTC. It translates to CAARDSGTTSYGYTF.

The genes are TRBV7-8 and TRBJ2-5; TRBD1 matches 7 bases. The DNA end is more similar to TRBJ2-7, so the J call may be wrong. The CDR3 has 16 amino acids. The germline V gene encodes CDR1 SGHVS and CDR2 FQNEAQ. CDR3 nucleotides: TGTGCCAGCAGTTACAAACCGGGACAGTGGACCTACGAGCAGTACTTC. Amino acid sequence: CASSYKPGQWTYEQYF.

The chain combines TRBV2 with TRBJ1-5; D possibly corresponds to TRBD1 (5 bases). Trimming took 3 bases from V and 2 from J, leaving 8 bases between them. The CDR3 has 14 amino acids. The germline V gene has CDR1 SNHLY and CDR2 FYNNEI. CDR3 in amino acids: CASSEDIGNQPQHF. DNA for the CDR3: TGTGCCAGCAGTGAGGACATCGGCAATCAGCCCCAGCATTTT.